Below, 7 T cell receptor beta chains from the same sample are listed, as sequenced in a study of blood T cells in healthy people across ages. The second PCR ran roughly 7 to 11 cycles with a sample-barcoded 5' primer and J-beta primers. MiXCR, run by TCRdb on the 5' RACE reads, gives a single entry per CDR3 protein. The table has 1.8 million or so distinct CDR3 sequences, 30% to 40% seen once; the top ten hold roughly 24%. Sequenced: blood. Receptors originate from a human donor in good health.

The rearrangement joins TRBV18 to TRBJ1-1; D not resolved. CDR1 is KGHSH and CDR2 is LQKENI in the germline V gene. The length of the CDR3 is 15 residues. The ends were cut back, 2 bases at V and 5 bases at J, with 15 bases in the middle. CDR3 sequence reads: CASSPSTSRKTEAFF. The DNA of the CDR3 is TGTGCCAGCTCACCATCGACATCGAGAAAGACTGAAGCTTTCTTT.

V is TRBV6-6 and J is TRBJ1-2, with D perhaps matching TRBD1 (6 bases). V shed 6 bases and J shed 10 bases, with 18 bases lying between them. Germline-derived CDR1 and CDR2 are MNHNY and SVGAGI (reference sequence). This CDR3 is built from 13 residues. Here the CDR3 DNA reads TGTGCCAGCAGGATGAACCGGGACACTCACTACACCTTC. Translating gives CASRMNRDTHYTF.

This chain links TRBV24-1 with TRBJ1-1; D is unclear. Germline CDR1 reads KGHDR; CDR2 reads SFDVKD. The CDR3 contains 13 residues. V dropped 1 base and J dropped 5 bases, with 7 bases sitting between them. CDR3 in amino acids: CATSDLYRTEAFF. DNA for the CDR3: TGTGCCACCAGTGATTTATATCGAACTGAAGCTTTCTTT.

As to this clonotype: Germline is not matched at one junction end, which may reflect a read error. The chain couples TRBV29-1 to TRBJ2-5; a possible D gene is TRBD2 (5 bases). The CDR3 consists of 14 residues. The germline V gene has CDR1 SQVTM and CDR2 ANQGSEA. The CDR3 loop reads CGVEKTIPGETQYF. The CDR3 nucleotides read TGCGGCGTTGAGAAGACCATCCCGGGGGAGACCCAGTACTTC.

J is TRBJ2-3 and V is TRBV6-5, with 8 nucleotides matching TRBD2. Germline V gives CDR1 MNHEY, CDR2 SVGAGI. V was pared by 6 bases and J by 8 bases, with 13 bases of the junction left unmatched. This CDR3 contains 15 residues. The CDR3: CASSPPSGGIITQYF. In DNA, the CDR3 is TGTGCCAGCAGCCCTCCGAGCGGGGGCATTATTACGCAGTATTTT.

This clonotype was seen a handful of times. The CDR3 is CASSFLETGVRYGYTF. The CDR3 DNA is TGTGCCAGCAGCTTCCTGGAAACAGGGGTTCGCTATGGCTACACCTTC. This chain joins TRBV6-5 and TRBJ1-2, with 7 bases aligning to TRBD1. The germline CDR1 and CDR2 sequences are MNHEY and SVGAGI. The CDR3 consists of 16 residues. Germline trimming cut 6 bases from V and 4 bases from J; bases unmatched to any gene: 14.

The chain carries TRBV6-2 or TRBV6-3 and TRBJ2-3; the match to TRBD2 covers 9 bases. The germline V gene encodes CDR1 MNHEY and CDR2 SVGEGT. With V trimmed by 6 bases and J by 6 bases, 10 bases remained unmatched. This CDR3 has 15 amino acids. The CDR3 protein is CASRPSGGLGDTQYF. CDR3 coding DNA: TGTGCCAGCAGGCCCAGCGGGGGGTTGGGTGATACGCAGTATTTT.